The text below deals with one T cell receptor beta chain. What it binds is not known. This sample was included in a study of T cell responses to AZD1222 COVID-19 vaccine. Overall study context: Analysis merged second doses at about 4 or about 12 weeks. Study-wide results and limits: Elevations in Spike-specific TCR breadth and depth followed administration of two AZD1222 doses. Baseline serology detected seropositivity in only a handful of AZD1222 recipients. Reportedly, nearly half of unique spike TCRs recognized epitopes outside B.1.351/B.1.1.7 mutations.

The CDR3 contains 14 residues. In germline, CDR1 is MNHEY, CDR2 SVGEGT. V shed 2 bases and J shed 6 bases, with 12 bases lying between them. TCRdb's table, derived via immunoSEQ multiplex PCR, lists solely in-frame clones and lacks some. The repertoire holds around 69,000 clones, with roughly 88% as singletons. The sequence came from an adult in good health. Sample: peripheral blood, taken on day 0 of AZD1222 vaccination. The rearrangement joins TRBV6-2 or TRBV6-3 to TRBJ2-3; D not certain. CDR3 in amino acids: CASSYPYPRDTQYF. CDR3 DNA sequence: TGTGCCAGCAGTTACCCCTACCCGCGGGATACGCAGTATTTT.